These 19 T cell receptor beta chains originate from one sample sequenced in a study of CD8+CD57+ T cells in acquired aplastic anemia. Genomic DNA provided the template from which TCR beta VDJ and CDR3 profiles were obtained. TCRdb re-called the reads with MiXCR, one entry per CDR3 protein. The sample lists hundreds of thousands of distinct CDR3 sequences; 55% to 70% were seen once. The sequenced material came from sorted CD4+, CD8+, or CD8+CD57+ T cells (not recorded which) from PBMCs. The receptors were gathered from a human donor in good health, serving as a control.

This clonotype was counted many times. The rearrangement uses TRBV19 and TRBJ1-3; D remains unclear. The length of the CDR3 is 15 residues. Germline V gene lookup returns CDR1 LNHDA and CDR2 SQIVND (reference sequence). Trimming stripped 7 bases from V and 0 bases from J, with 13 bases between. CDR3 coding DNA: TGTGCCAGTACTAGGACGGGGAACTCTGGAAACACCATATATTTT. As protein: CASTRTGNSGNTIYF.

The chain links TRBV2 to TRBJ2-1; weak D call: TRBD2 (6 bases). V lost 6 bases and J 15 bases, leaving 27 bases between the germline ends. The CDR3 runs to 15 residues. Germline loops: CDR1 SNHLY, CDR2 FYNNEI. The CDR3 reads CASSQEGHVGGQLFF. The CDR3 bases are TGTGCCAGCAGCCAGGAGGGTCACGTCGGCGGTCAGCTGTTCTTC.

For this clonotype: An end of the junction differs from the germline gene, which may be a read error. The genes are TRBV2 and TRBJ1-5; D possibly corresponds to TRBD1 (5 bases). This CDR3 contains 14 residues. CDR1 and CDR2 from the germline V gene are SNHLY and FYNNEI. The CDR3 DNA is TGTGCCAGCAGGGCGCTAGGGGAGCATCAGCCCCAGCACTTT. Translating gives CASRALGEHQPQHF.

To note about this clonotype: The junction does not match germline at one end; this may be a read error. This chain links TRBV12-3 or TRBV12-4 with TRBJ2-7; TRBD1 matches 8 bases. This CDR3 is built from 14 residues. CDR3 coding DNA: TGCGCCGGCGGACACGGGACAGGAGTTTACGAGCAGTACTTC. Its protein product is CAGGHGTGVYEQYF.

The chain joins TRBV24-1 to TRBJ2-3; D is unresolved. Germline CDR1 and CDR2: KGHDR and SFDVKD. The CDR3 is made up of 14 amino acids. Trimming stripped 4 bases from V and 4 bases from J, with 11 bases between. The CDR3 here is CATSDPPGADTQYF. CDR3 in DNA: TGTGCCACCAGTGACCCTCCCGGCGCAGATACGCAGTATTTT.

The genes are TRBV29-1 and TRBJ1-4; a possible D gene is TRBD1 (5 bases). Between the trimmed V and J ends, which lost 6 bases and 13 bases, there was a span of 15 bases. The germline CDR1 and CDR2 sequences are SQVTM and ANQGSEA. The CDR3 consists of 11 residues. CDR3 DNA: TGCAGCGTCGTCGGGGGAAGTGGACTGTTTTTT. It translates to CSVVGGSGLFF.

Worth noting for this clonotype: The junction and the germline gene differ at one end; a read error may be behind it. The gene calls are TRBV10-3 and TRBJ1-2, with D unresolved. Germline V gives CDR1 ENHRY, CDR2 SYGVKD. The CDR3 length is 11 residues. In DNA, the CDR3 is TGTGCGATCAGTTACCGCGATGGCTACACCTTC. Protein product: CAISYRDGYTF.

This chain uses TRBV7-9 with TRBJ2-3; 10 bases fit TRBD2. Germline V gene lookup returns CDR1 SEHNR and CDR2 FQNEAQ (reference sequence). There are 16 residues in the CDR3. J was trimmed by 3 bases and V by 1 base; bases with no gene match: 4. The CDR3 region is CASSLGCSGGTDTQYF. CDR3 DNA: TGTGCCAGCAGCTTAGGTTGTAGCGGGGGGACAGATACGCAGTATTTT.

This chain's CDR3 is CASSAVGLAGDQQYF. The CDR3 region has the DNA TGTGCCAGCAGCGCAGTCGGGCTAGCGGGGGATCAGCAGTATTTT. This sequence joins TRBV9 and TRBJ2-3, with TRBD2 matching 10 bases. Germline-derived CDR1 and CDR2 are SGDLS and YYNGEE. V trimming: 3 bases; J trimming: 11 bases; junction bases outside the gene matches: 12. The CDR3 consists of 15 residues. Together with reference TRBV9 and TRBJ2-3, the CDR3 gives the full variable domain: DSGVTQTPKHLITATGQRVTLRCSPRSGDLSVYWYQQSLDQGLQFLIQYYNGEERAKGNILERFSAQQFPDLHSELNLSSLELGDSALYFCASSAVGLAGDQQYFGPGTRLTVL.

This clonotype was counted ten times or more. The V and J genes are TRBV12-5 and TRBJ1-2; D remains unclear. This CDR3 contains 13 residues. CDR1 and CDR2 from the germline V gene are LGHNT and FRNRAP. V was clipped by 3 bases and J by 4 bases, with 9 bases between them. Here the CDR3 reads CASGFGYTYGYTF. CDR3 sequence (DNA): TGTGCTAGTGGTTTCGGTTACACCTATGGCTACACCTTC.

This clonotype showed up many times. The chain links TRBV6-5 to TRBJ1-5, with 9 bases that match TRBD1. V shed 7 bases, J shed 5 bases, and the junction held 6 bases outside the gene matches. Germline V lookup: CDR1 MNHEY, CDR2 SVGAGI. The length of the CDR3 is 14 residues. In DNA form, the CDR3 reads TGTGCCAGCACTAAGGGACAGGGCCATCAGCCCCAGCATTTT. It is translated as CASTKGQGHQPQHF.

The V and J genes are TRBV19 and TRBJ1-5; no firm D call. The length of the CDR3 is 15 residues. Germline loops: CDR1 LNHDA, CDR2 SQIVND (reference sequence). V lost 5 bases and J lost 3, with 14 bases in between. DNA of the CDR3: TGTGCCAGTAGTCTCCATAGGAGCGACAATCAGCCCCAGCATTTT. Protein sequence: CASSLHRSDNQPQHF. Full variable domain (remainder filled in from reference TRBV19 and TRBJ1-5): DGGITQSPKYLFRKEGQNVTLSCEQNLNHDAMYWYRQDPGQGLRLIYYSQIVNDFQKGDIAEGYSVSREKKESFPLTVTSAQKNPTAFYLCASSLHRSDNQPQHFGDGTRLSIL.

This chain uses TRBV5-4 with TRBJ1-1, with unresolved D. Germline V gene sequence: CDR1 SGHNT, CDR2 YYREEE (reference sequence). This CDR3 comprises 14 residues. Trimming cost V 4 bases and J 6 bases, with 16 bases left between them. Here the CDR3 reads CASSQKLNQSEAFF. The CDR3 DNA reads TGTGCCAGCAGCCAGAAGCTGAATCAGTCTGAAGCTTTCTTT.

There are many counts of this clonotype. V and J are TRBV7-2 and TRBJ1-1; maybe TRBD1 (5 bases). This CDR3 is built from 16 residues. The germline V gene has CDR1 SGHTA and CDR2 FQGNSA. Trimming removed 0 bases from V and 4 bases from J, with 15 bases in between. The CDR3 region has the DNA TGTGCCAGCAGCTTAGCGCCAGGGATTTCAGGCACTGAAGCTTTCTTT. Protein product: CASSLAPGISGTEAFF.

This clonotype was detected once. The chain recombines TRBV2 with TRBJ2-5; D possibly corresponds to TRBD1 (6 bases). Germline assignment: CDR1 SNHLY and CDR2 FYNNEI. V was cut by 6 bases and J by 1 base, with 15 bases left in between. The CDR3 totals 15 residues. Written as DNA, the CDR3 is TGTGCCAGCAGCCCGAAACAGGGAATCCAAGAGACCCAGTACTTC. Translating gives CASSPKQGIQETQYF.

The rearrangement links TRBV7-9 to TRBJ1-2; maybe TRBD1 (6 bases). Trimming removed 2 bases from V and 3 bases from J, with 10 bases in between. This CDR3 is 14 amino acids long. Germline V gives CDR1 SEHNR, CDR2 FQNEAQ (reference sequence). CDR3 amino acids: CASSLTTGHYGYTF. In DNA, the CDR3 is TGTGCCAGCAGCTTAACTACAGGGCACTATGGCTACACCTTC.

Notes on this clonotype: The CDR3 does not close with the conserved phenylalanine or tryptophan, likely indicating a read error. The limits of the CDR3 on the DNA are not certain, so only TCRdb's listed CDR3 is given. The genes are TRBV15 and TRBJ2-5. CDR1 is LNHNV, CDR2 YYDKDF, per germline (reference sequence). The CDR3 is made up of 8 amino acids, end residues included. CDR3 residues: CATSRDLV.

The chain has TRBV20-1 and TRBJ1-2, with D possibly TRBD1 on 6 matching bases. Trimming pared 3 bases from V and 4 bases from J, leaving 12 bases between. Germline CDR1 is DFQATT and CDR2 is SNEGSKA (reference sequence). The CDR3 runs to 13 residues. The CDR3 nucleotides read TGCAGTGCTAGTCCAGGGGATGCCTATGGCTACACCTTC. Translated: CSASPGDAYGYTF.

This chain links TRBV19 with TRBJ1-1; tentative D call: TRBD1 (5 bases). The germline V gene has CDR1 LNHDA and CDR2 SQIVND (reference sequence). Trimming left V 9 bases short and J 1 base short, with 15 bases between. The CDR3 loop spans 14 amino acids. CDR3 residues: CASLDRGPNTEAFF. In DNA form, the CDR3 reads TGTGCCAGCCTCGACAGAGGACCGAACACTGAAGCTTTCTTT.